The T cell receptor beta chain described here comes from a study of preoperative IRX-2 immunotherapy in early breast cancer. Indicated treatment: preoperative locoregional IRX-2 cytokine immunotherapy. Patients received preoperative, locoregional IRX-2 cytokine immunotherapy in a phase Ib study. Here immunoSEQ multiplex PCR was the method, and the copy in TCRdb shows in-frame clones only, minus some. The data show tens of thousands of clones, about 68% seen once. Trimming took 2 bases from V and 4 from J; bases not matched to a gene: 5. The CDR3 spans 15 residues. Germline values: CDR1 SGHNT, CDR2 YENEEA. This clone was detected once.

This TCR was recovered from a human donor with breast cancer. The material was lymph node tissue, obtained after IRX-2 immunotherapy. This chain links TRBV11-3 with TRBJ1-1, with 9 bases that match TRBD1. CDR3 in amino acids: CASSLSGTGTTEAFF. CDR3 nucleotides: TGTGCCAGCAGCTTATCCGGGACAGGGACCACTGAAGCTTTCTTT. The complete variable domain, with remaining parts taken from reference TRBV11-3 and TRBJ1-1, reads EAGVVQSPRYKIIEKKQPVAFWCNPISGHNTLYWYLQNLGQGPELLIRYENEEAVDDSQLPKDRFSAERLKGVDSTLKIQPAELGDSAVYLCASSLSGTGTTEAFFGQGTRLTVV.